The entry below gives a single TCR beta chain sequence along with its context. Its antigen is not yet known. Base qualities are not recorded, but no much larger clone differs from it by a single base. The CDR3 holds 16 amino acids from the cysteine to the phenylalanine. Only the CDR3 DNA is retained, 48 bases long and in frame from the first base. The V end loses 5 bases and the J end loses 1 base, and a stretch of 14 bases separates them. Looking up the germline V gene (reference sequence) yields CDR1 SEHNR and CDR2 FQNEAQ. Each donor gave one peripheral blood draw, averaging approximately 0.11 L, which was collected into heparinised tubes. A BD FACSAria II was used to sort naive, central memory, regulatory and stem cell-like memory CD4+ T cells with a panel that included CD45RO, CCR7, CD25, CD127, CD95 and CD27. Purity was above 95% for every sorted population. Right away, PBMCs were isolated by Lymphoprep density gradient centrifugation and were stained directly, with no culture step. To minimize batch effects, samples were stained and sorted in pairs, one healthy donor with one patient per experiment.

The entire amount of isolated RNA was reverse transcribed using the High Capacity cDNA Reverse Transcription Kit, so the sequenced TCRB transcripts were expressed ones. Deep immunoSEQ sequencing was applied to naive, central memory and regulatory T cell samples, giving an average of about 3.4 million total reads per sample. Sorted cells were lysed in RLT buffer and RNA was extracted with DNase-treated RNeasy Micro or Mini kits, depending on cell number. To prevent cross-contamination, every cell subset was processed on its own, while patient and healthy donor samples were processed together. Using the immunoSEQ multiplex PCR, TCRB sequences were amplified from cDNA into 87-bp fragments spanning the CDR3 region. Sequencing of the amplicons was done on the Illumina HiSeq platform. On the study's bioinformatics: Synthetic template baselines were used to correct PCR bias computationally, reads within Hamming distance 2 were collapsed together, and singletons that could not be merged were discarded. Reads were aligned against IMGT so that V, D and J genes, CDR3 length and insertions or deletions at six rearrangement sites could be assigned. Within each subset, clonotype counts were normalized to sorted cell number, after which true diversity and Gini coefficients were computed with the tcR R package. Repertoire sharing was quantified using the overlap coefficient calculated on TCRB nucleotide sequences. TCRdb limited this immuneACCESS table to in-frame rearrangements with V and J called. A share of clones is missing; checked studies link under half to unresolved V genes, and the rest is unexplained. V and J calls and clone size are given by that table; D and trimming were obtained from the DNA. In all, the sample holds approximately 23,000 clones, and about 72% of those were seen once. Roughly 2% of the sample goes to the ten largest clones.

The sample is drawn from a study of beta chain features in type 1 diabetes (dated by TCRdb to between 2018 and 2020). Study-level background: Mean age, gender distribution, total cell number and subset yield were not different between patients and healthy donors. A total of roughly 100 million sorted cells were examined across all samples, and the number of cells per subset was strongly correlated with RNA yield. In the study, TCRB repertoires of sorted circulating CD4+ T cell subsets from recently diagnosed type 1 diabetes patients were compared with those of matched healthy donors. Whereas all 30 or so donors provided naive and central memory subsets, regulatory and stem cell-like memory subsets were isolated from just 8 patients and roughly 8 healthy donors.

Overall results and qualifications from the work: Patients with type 1 diabetes made fewer insertions and deleted more nucleotides at VDJ recombination sites, implying thymic rearrangement abnormalities. Shorter templates might have been favored by PCR, but patient and control samples were amplified and corrected together, so both groups would have been affected equally by any skew. Because the HLA sub-analyses included only small numbers of individuals, any influence of HLA type on TCRB rearrangement was left unresolved. Sequencing cDNA rather than genomic DNA could over-represent highly expressing activated cells, although activation and CD3 levels did not differ between groups. A moderate but significant shortening of TCRB CDR3 length was observed in type 1 diabetes patients in all four CD4+ subsets. The naive, central memory and regulatory TCRB repertoires appeared to resemble one another more closely among patients than among healthy donors.

The sample comprised Tregs from blood. The intended sense of this specimen's cell subset or site label: regulatory CD4+ T cells. The TCR was taken from a woman aged 40 to 50 in good health. Here the chain combines TRBV7-9 and TRBJ1-4, with no reliable assignment of the D segment. The CDR3 region: CASSPRLPRTNEKLFF. The DNA sequence is as follows: TGTGCCAGCAGCCCCAGACTACCCAGAACTAATGAAAAACTGTTTTTT.